The 24 T cell receptor beta chains listed next were all sequenced from one sample in a study of blood T cell repertoires in COVID-19. The repertoire was sequenced with immunoSEQ multiplex PCR; TCRdb's copy has only in-frame clones and lacks some. There are 60,000 or so clones in the sample; 80% to 85% occur only once, and approximately 13% lies in the top ten. Sequencing was done on a sample of peripheral blood. These TCRs come from a woman aged 80 or over with acute or convalescent COVID-19.

For the CDR3, the DNA is TGTGCCAGCAGGGACGCCGGGGACAAGTCCTACGAGCAGTACTTC. Translated: CASRDAGDKSYEQYF. The chain is built from TRBV14 and TRBJ2-7; a weak D match, TRBD1 (6 bases). V lost 6 bases, J lost 1 base, and 16 bases lay in between. Germline CDR1 SGHDN, CDR2 FVKESK. This CDR3 region has 15 residues.

The chain has TRBV4-2 and TRBJ2-3; 7 bases match TRBD2. This CDR3 has 14 residues. CDR1 LGHNA and CDR2 YNFKEQ come from the germline V gene. The junction had 4 bases not matched to a gene; V was cut back by 4 bases and J by 3 bases. Here the CDR3 reads CASSPHGGTDTQYF. In DNA form, the CDR3 reads TGTGCCAGCAGCCCTCACGGGGGGACAGATACGCAGTATTTT.

The chain couples TRBV18 to TRBJ2-5; 8 bases are shared with TRBD2. Germline V gene data show CDR1 as KGHSH and CDR2 as LQKENI. This CDR3 contains 15 residues. V was pared by 0 bases and J by 7 bases, with 7 bases of the junction left unmatched. The DNA of the CDR3 is TGTGCCAGCTCACCACCAGGGACTAGTAGGGTGACCCAGTACTTC. Residues: CASSPPGTSRVTQYF.

The chain employs TRBV10-1 and TRBJ2-1; 7 bases line up with TRBD2. Trimming took 7 bases from V and 4 from J; bases not matched to a gene: 7. CDR3 size: 14 residues. Germline-derived CDR1 and CDR2 are WNHNN and SYGVQD (reference sequence). The DNA of the CDR3 is TGCGCCAGCACCCCAGCGGGGCGATACAATGAGCAGTTCTTC. Translated: CASTPAGRYNEQFF.

The chain employs TRBV4-1 and TRBJ2-1; 9 positions agree with TRBD2. J gave up 2 bases and V 0 bases, and 2 bases lay outside the gene matches. Looked up from germline, CDR1 is MGHRA and CDR2 is YSYEKL. The CDR3 spans 16 residues. CDR3 sequence reads: CASSQEGGGAYNEQFF. Here the CDR3 DNA reads TGCGCCAGCAGCCAAGAGGGCGGGGGGGCCTACAATGAGCAGTTCTTC.

CDR3 sequence reads: CASSEALKGDRGTYEQYF. Here the CDR3 DNA reads TGTGCCAGCAGTGAAGCGCTAAAAGGGGACAGGGGGACCTACGAGCAGTACTTC. This chain joins TRBV6-1 and TRBJ2-7; 11 bases fit TRBD1. V gave up 0 bases and J gave up 2 bases; unmatched junction bases: 9. This CDR3 contains 18 residues. Germline V gene lookup returns CDR1 MNHNS and CDR2 SASEGT.

This chain joins TRBV9 and TRBJ1-6; TRBD1 might be the D (5 bases). From germline, CDR1 is SGDLS and CDR2 YYNGEE. The CDR3 loop spans 18 amino acids. V gave up 3 bases and J gave up 4 bases, with 20 bases separating them. The CDR3 spells CASSESWGGGDYNSPLHF. CDR3 nucleotide sequence: TGTGCCAGCAGCGAAAGCTGGGGGGGAGGGGATTATAATTCACCCCTCCACTTT.

J is TRBJ2-7 and V is TRBV6-2 or TRBV6-3; the D is unclear. There are 12 residues in the CDR3. Germline-derived CDR1 and CDR2 are MNHEY and SVGEGT. V lost 5 bases to trimming and J lost 2 bases, with 7 bases between them. The CDR3 sequence is CASSLDTYEQYF. CDR3 DNA: TGTGCCAGCAGTCTCGACACCTACGAGCAGTACTTC.

The chain carries TRBV5-1 and TRBJ1-2; 8 bases are a match to TRBD1. The CDR3 sequence is 16 residues long. Trimming cost V 3 bases and J 4 bases; bases outside gene matches: 11. CDR1 and CDR2 from the germline V gene are SGHRS and YFSETQ. The CDR3 region has the DNA TGCGCCAGCAGCTCAGGGGGGACAGGTTCCAGCTATGGCTACACCTTC. As protein: CASSSGGTGSSYGYTF.

This rearrangement joins TRBV23-1 to TRBJ1-2; TRBD1 might be the D (6 bases). TRBV23-1 is known as an ORF, though its function is uncertain. The V end was cut by 0 bases, the J end by 1 base, with 15 bases between. CDR3 length: 17 amino acids. The CDR3 coding sequence is TGCGCCAGCAGTCAATCGAGGGGCAGGGGATATAACTATGGCTACACCTTC. It yields the protein CASSQSRGRGYNYGYTF.

CDR3 region: CASSLGQAYGYTF. The DNA of the CDR3 is TGTGCCAGCAGCTTAGGACAGGCCTATGGCTACACCTTC. This chain uses TRBV11-2 with TRBJ1-2; TRBD1 might be the D (6 bases). The CDR3 extends over 13 amino acids. V lost 1 base, J lost 4 bases, and 7 bases lay in between. The germline V gene has CDR1 SGHAT and CDR2 FQNNGV.

V is TRBV27 and J is TRBJ1-4; D is unclear. Per the germline V gene, CDR1 is MNHEY and CDR2 is SMNVEV (reference sequence). This CDR3 has 15 residues. Between the trimmed V and J ends, which lost 5 bases and 0 bases, there was a span of 10 bases. CDR3 DNA sequence: TGTGCCAGCAGTCCCCAAACGGCAACTAATGAAAAACTGTTTTTT. This sequence encodes CASSPQTATNEKLFF.

The chain is built from TRBV27 and TRBJ1-1; unclear D gene. CDR1 MNHEY and CDR2 SMNVEV come from the germline V gene (reference sequence). V lost 7 bases to trimming and J lost 4 bases, with 13 bases between them. The CDR3 extends over 13 amino acids. The CDR3 DNA reads as TGTGCCAGCACCAGTAGGGAGGGCACTGAAGCTTTCTTT. Translation: CASTSREGTEAFF.

The rearrangement links TRBV11-2 to TRBJ2-7, with no clear D. The V end lost 2 bases, the J end lost 4 bases, and 9 bases lay between the germline ends. Germline CDR1 is SGHAT and CDR2 is FQNNGV. There are 13 residues in the CDR3. The CDR3 nucleotides are TGTGCCAGCAGCTTATCCACTCTGTACGAGCAGTACTTC. Amino acid sequence: CASSLSTLYEQYF.

The chain joins TRBV25-1 to TRBJ1-1, with TRBD1 as a possible D gene (6 bases). The CDR3 has 12 amino acids. CDR1 is MGHDK and CDR2 is SYGVNS in the germline V gene. The V end lost 5 bases, the J end lost 5 bases, and 9 bases lay between the germline ends. CDR3 amino acids: CASSLRGTEAFF. Written as DNA, the CDR3 is TGTGCCAGCAGTTTGAGGGGGACTGAAGCTTTCTTT.

The rearrangement uses TRBV11-3 and TRBJ2-1; D gene unclear. Germline V gene lookup returns CDR1 SGHNT and CDR2 YENEEA. V lost 1 base and J 7 bases, leaving 8 bases between the germline ends. The CDR3 has 13 amino acids. In nucleotides, the CDR3 is TGTGCCAGCAGCTTAGGGCTGACTAATGAGCAGTTCTTC. Encoded protein: CASSLGLTNEQFF.

The rearrangement uses TRBV2 and TRBJ1-6, with D uncertain. The CDR3 loop spans 14 amino acids. Trimming left V 8 bases short and J 5 bases short, with 13 bases between. CDR1 and CDR2 from the germline V gene are SNHLY and FYNNEI. CDR3 amino acids: CASRVFSDNSPLHF. The CDR3 bases are TGTGCCAGCCGTGTATTTTCGGATAATTCACCCCTCCACTTT.

The gene calls are TRBV10-3 and TRBJ1-6, with 10 bases identical to TRBD1. Germline lookup yields CDR1 ENHRY and CDR2 SYGVKD. The CDR3 loop spans 14 amino acids. The ends lost 5 bases at V and 7 bases at J; junction bases unmatched: 2. For the CDR3, the DNA is TGTGCCATCAGTATGGGACAGGGGAATTCACCCCTCCACTTT. Translated, it gives CAISMGQGNSPLHF.

The chain carries TRBV15 and TRBJ2-1; 7 nucleotides match TRBD2. This CDR3 spans 16 amino acids. With 0 bases clipped from V and 6 bases from J, the junction kept 8 bases outside the gene matches. Germline values: CDR1 LNHNV, CDR2 YYDKDF (reference sequence). In DNA form, the CDR3 reads TGTGCCACCAGCAGAGATCCGGGCGGGGGTATCAATGAGCAGTTCTTC. Translation gives CATSRDPGGGINEQFF.

The chain carries TRBV27 and TRBJ2-2; TRBD1 agrees at 7 bases. The CDR3 length is 14 residues. Trimming at V came to 5 bases and at J to 2 bases, leaving 2 bases not matched to a gene. From germline, CDR1 is MNHEY and CDR2 SMNVEV (reference sequence). CDR3 DNA: TGTGCCAGCAGTAGGACAGGCAACACCGGGGAGCTGTTTTTT. Encoded protein: CASSRTGNTGELFF.

The chain couples TRBV19 to TRBJ1-6, with 8 bases that match TRBD1. J gave up 9 bases and V 8 bases, and 6 bases lay outside the gene matches. The CDR3 length is 13 residues. The germline V gene encodes CDR1 LNHDA and CDR2 SQIVND (reference sequence). CDR3 DNA sequence: TGTGCCAGTCGTACAGGGGGTTTTTCACCCCTCCACTTT. Protein sequence: CASRTGGFSPLHF.

The rearrangement joins TRBV6-5 to TRBJ1-2; TRBD1 agrees at 9 bases. Trimming took 5 bases from V and 9 from J; bases not matched to a gene: 7. This CDR3 has 13 amino acids. CDR1 is MNHEY, CDR2 SVGAGI, per germline. The CDR3 DNA is TGTGCCAGCAGTCCGGGACAGGGCCGGCGCTACACCTTC. It specifies CASSPGQGRRYTF.

This clone came up once. This rearrangement joins TRBV20-1 to TRBJ2-3, with TRBD2 matching 14 bases. The CDR3 is 17 residues long. The V gene's germline CDR1 is DFQATT and CDR2 SNEGSKA (reference sequence). V shed 3 bases, J shed 8 bases, and the junction held 13 bases outside the gene matches. The CDR3 DNA follows: TGCAGTGCTAGTTCGCTGAGGACTAGCGGGGGGAGGGTTACGCAGTATTTT. Protein sequence: CSASSLRTSGGRVTQYF.

This chain connects TRBV6-5 to TRBJ1-1, with D perhaps TRBD1 (5 bases). The V gene lost 7 bases and the J gene lost 7 bases, with 19 bases spanning the gap. This CDR3 has 14 residues. CDR1 is MNHEY and CDR2 is SVGAGI in the germline V gene. CDR3 in DNA: TGTGCCAGCATCAATGGGGCAGGGACTAATGAAGCTTTCTTT. Amino acid sequence: CASINGAGTNEAFF.